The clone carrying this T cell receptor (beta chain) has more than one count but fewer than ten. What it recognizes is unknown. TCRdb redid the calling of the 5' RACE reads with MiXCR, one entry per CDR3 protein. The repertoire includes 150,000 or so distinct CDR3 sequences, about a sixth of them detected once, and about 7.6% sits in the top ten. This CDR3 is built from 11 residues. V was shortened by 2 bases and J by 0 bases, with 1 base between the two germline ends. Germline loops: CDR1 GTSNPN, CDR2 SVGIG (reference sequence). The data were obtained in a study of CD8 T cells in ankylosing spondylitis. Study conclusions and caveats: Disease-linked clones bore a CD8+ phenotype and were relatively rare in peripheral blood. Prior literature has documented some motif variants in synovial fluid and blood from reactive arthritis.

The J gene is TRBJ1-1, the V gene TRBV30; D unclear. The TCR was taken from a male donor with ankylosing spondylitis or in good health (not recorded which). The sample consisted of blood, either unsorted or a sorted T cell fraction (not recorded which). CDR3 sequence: CAWSMNTEAFF. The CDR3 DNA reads TGTGCCTGGAGTATGAACACTGAAGCTTTCTTT.